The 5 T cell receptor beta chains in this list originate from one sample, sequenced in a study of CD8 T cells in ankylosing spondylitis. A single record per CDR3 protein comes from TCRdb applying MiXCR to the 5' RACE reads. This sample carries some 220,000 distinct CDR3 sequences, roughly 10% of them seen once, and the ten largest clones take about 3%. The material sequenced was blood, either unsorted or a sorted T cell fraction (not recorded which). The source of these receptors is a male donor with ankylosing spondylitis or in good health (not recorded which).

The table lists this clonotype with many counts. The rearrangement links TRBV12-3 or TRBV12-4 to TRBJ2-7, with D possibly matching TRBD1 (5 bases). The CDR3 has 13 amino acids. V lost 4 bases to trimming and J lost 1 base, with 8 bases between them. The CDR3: CASSWAGSYEQYF. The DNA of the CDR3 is TGTGCCAGCAGTTGGGCAGGGTCCTACGAGCAGTACTTC.

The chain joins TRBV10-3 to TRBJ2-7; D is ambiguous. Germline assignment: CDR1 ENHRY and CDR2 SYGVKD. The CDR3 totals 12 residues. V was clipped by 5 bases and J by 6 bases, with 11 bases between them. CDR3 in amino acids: CAISSPKGEQYF. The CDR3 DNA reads TGTGCCATCAGTTCCCCCAAGGGCGAGCAGTACTTC.

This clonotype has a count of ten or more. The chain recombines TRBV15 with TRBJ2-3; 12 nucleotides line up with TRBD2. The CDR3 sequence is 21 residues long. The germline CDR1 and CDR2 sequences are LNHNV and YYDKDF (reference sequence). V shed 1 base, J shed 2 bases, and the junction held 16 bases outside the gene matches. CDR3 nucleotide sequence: TGTGCCACCAGCAGAGTTCAGACTAGCGGGAGCCTCTTAACCTCCACAGATACGCAGTATTTT. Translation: CATSRVQTSGSLLTSTDTQYF.

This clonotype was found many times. DNA of the CDR3: TGTGCCAGCAGCCAAGATCTGGGACTAGCGGGGGTTGAGCAGTTCTTC. It encodes CASSQDLGLAGVEQFF. The V and J genes are TRBV4-2 and TRBJ2-1; 14 bases fit TRBD2. The ends lost 0 bases at V and 9 bases at J; junction bases unmatched: 4. This CDR3 contains 16 residues. CDR1 and CDR2 (germline): LGHNA, YNFKEQ.

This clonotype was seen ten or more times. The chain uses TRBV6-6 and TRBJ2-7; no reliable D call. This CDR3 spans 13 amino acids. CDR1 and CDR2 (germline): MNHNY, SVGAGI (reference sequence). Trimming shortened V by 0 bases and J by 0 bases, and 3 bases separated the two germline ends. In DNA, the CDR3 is TGTGCCAGCAGTTACTCGATCTCCTACGAGCAGTACTTC. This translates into CASSYSISYEQYF.